Presented here are 12 T cell receptor beta chains from one specimen sequenced in a study of blood T cell repertoires in COVID-19. Data came from immunoSEQ multiplex PCR; TCRdb stores just in-frame clones and leaves some out. Of some 70,000 clones in the sample, around 92% were seen once. The sample was peripheral blood. Receptors were obtained from a human donor with active COVID-19. The donor label of this sample is uncertain.

This CDR3 is CASSLSGGSNQPQHF. The DNA of the CDR3 is TGTGCCAGCAGCTTAAGCGGGGGGAGCAATCAGCCCCAGCATTTT. The V and J genes are TRBV11-2 and TRBJ1-5, with TRBD1 as a possible D gene (5 bases). The CDR3 spans 15 residues. The germline V gene encodes CDR1 SGHAT and CDR2 FQNNGV. Trimming left V 2 bases short and J 1 base short, with 9 bases between.

V and J are TRBV3-1 (or the pseudogene TRBV3-2) and TRBJ2-7, with 12 bases matching TRBD1. Germline V gene sequence: CDR1 LGHDT, CDR2 YNNKEL (reference sequence). This CDR3 is 15 amino acids long. The V gene end was trimmed by 4 bases and the J gene end by 5 bases; junction bases not matched to a gene: 6. The CDR3 coding sequence is TGTGCCAGCAGCCCCTCCGGGACAGGGGGCGACGAGCAGTACTTC. Its protein product is CASSPSGTGGDEQYF.

The count of this clone is one. This rearrangement joins TRBV18 to TRBJ1-1, with 7 nucleotides matching TRBD1. The CDR3 has 16 residues. CDR1 and CDR2 (germline): KGHSH, LQKENI. Germline trimming cut 3 bases from V and 5 bases from J; bases unmatched to any gene: 12. CDR3 DNA: TGTGCCAGCTCACCCAACAGGGGCCCCAAGGAGACTGAAGCTTTCTTT. This gives the protein CASSPNRGPKETEAFF.

This clone was recorded a few times. The V gene is TRBV11-2, the J gene TRBJ2-7; tentatively, D is TRBD2 (6 bases). This CDR3 region has 13 residues. CDR1 and CDR2 from the germline V gene are SGHAT and FQNNGV. V lost 5 bases, J lost 3 bases, and 11 bases lay in between. CDR3 DNA: TGTGCCAGCAGCCTCGGGGGAGTCTACGAGCAGTACTTC. Translated: CASSLGGVYEQYF.

The chain uses TRBV11-3 and TRBJ2-2, with 9 bases that match TRBD2. Per the germline V gene, CDR1 is SGHNT and CDR2 is YENEEA. The CDR3 runs 15 residues. Trimming removed 3 bases from V and 5 bases from J; junction bases left unmatched: 4. CDR3 nucleotides: TGTGCCAGCAGCTTTAGCGGGAGAGGGACCGGGGAGCTGTTTTTT. This gives the protein CASSFSGRGTGELFF.

This clone was seen a single time. This chain joins TRBV2 and TRBJ2-7; tentatively, D is TRBD2 (6 bases). Germline CDR1 is SNHLY and CDR2 is FYNNEI. The CDR3 totals 13 residues. V lost 5 bases to trimming and J lost 7 bases, with 15 bases between them. CDR3 bases: TGTGCCAGCAGTAAGGGACTCCGCGGGGAGCAGTACTTC. Translating gives CASSKGLRGEQYF. The complete variable domain, with remaining parts taken from reference TRBV2 and TRBJ2-7, reads EPEVTQTPSHQVTQMGQEVILRCVPISNHLYFYWYRQILGQKVEFLVSFYNNEISEKSEIFDDQFSVERPDGSNFTLKIRSTKLEDSAMYFCASSKGLRGEQYFGPGTRLTVT.

The chain has TRBV7-6 and TRBJ2-1; D is undetermined. The CDR3 runs 11 residues. Looked up from germline, CDR1 is SGHVS and CDR2 is FNYEAQ. V lost 6 bases to trimming and J lost 6 bases, with 6 bases between them. CDR3 amino acids: CASSPSNEQFF. The CDR3 nucleotides read TGTGCCAGCAGTCCCTCCAATGAGCAGTTCTTC. The full variable domain, rest sourced from reference TRBV7-6 and TRBJ2-1, is GAGVSQSPRYKVTKRGQDVALRCDPISGHVSLYWYRQALGQGPEFLTYFNYEAQQDKSGLPNDRFSAERPEGSISTLTIQRTEQRDSAMYRCASSPSNEQFFGPGTRLTVL.

The rearrangement links TRBV2 to TRBJ1-4; D might be TRBD1 (5 bases). The CDR3 contains 14 residues. Trimming took 6 bases from V and 4 from J, leaving 12 bases between them. The germline V gene has CDR1 SNHLY and CDR2 FYNNEI. The CDR3: CASRLLDSNEKLFF. In DNA, the CDR3 is TGTGCCAGCAGGCTACTTGACAGTAATGAAAAACTGTTTTTT.

The chain combines TRBV5-5 with TRBJ2-7; D may be TRBD1 (6 bases). V lost 2 bases, J lost 4 bases, and 13 bases lay in between. This CDR3 is 14 amino acids long. Germline lookup yields CDR1 SGHKS and CDR2 YYEKEE (reference sequence). The CDR3 loop is CASSLSTGWYEQYF. Written as DNA, the CDR3 is TGTGCCAGCAGCTTAAGTACAGGGTGGTACGAGCAGTACTTC.

The chain recombines TRBV28 with TRBJ1-2, with D hard to call. Deletions cut 5 bases from V and 4 bases from J, with 14 bases between. The V gene's germline CDR1 is MDHEN and CDR2 SYDVKM. The CDR3 consists of 14 residues. This CDR3 reads CASSPPGRVYGYTF. The DNA of the CDR3 is TGTGCCAGCAGTCCCCCGGGAAGGGTCTATGGCTACACCTTC.

This clone appeared a single time. The gene calls are TRBV6-5 and TRBJ1-2, with D possibly being TRBD1 (6 bases). The CDR3 spans 11 residues. Per germline, CDR1 MNHEY and CDR2 SVGAGI. V lost 2 bases and J 8 bases, leaving 6 bases between the germline ends. The CDR3 loop is CASSYRGGYTF. The CDR3, as DNA: TGTGCCAGCAGTTACAGGGGGGGCTACACCTTC.

The chain joins TRBV30 to TRBJ1-5; D may be TRBD1 (6 bases). The V gene's germline CDR1 is GTSNPN and CDR2 SVGIG (reference sequence). The CDR3 loop spans 12 amino acids. Between the trimmed V and J ends, which lost 5 bases and 4 bases, there was a span of 9 bases. The CDR3 reads CAWETGNQPQHF. The CDR3 DNA sequence: TGTGCCTGGGAAACAGGGAATCAGCCCCAGCATTTT.